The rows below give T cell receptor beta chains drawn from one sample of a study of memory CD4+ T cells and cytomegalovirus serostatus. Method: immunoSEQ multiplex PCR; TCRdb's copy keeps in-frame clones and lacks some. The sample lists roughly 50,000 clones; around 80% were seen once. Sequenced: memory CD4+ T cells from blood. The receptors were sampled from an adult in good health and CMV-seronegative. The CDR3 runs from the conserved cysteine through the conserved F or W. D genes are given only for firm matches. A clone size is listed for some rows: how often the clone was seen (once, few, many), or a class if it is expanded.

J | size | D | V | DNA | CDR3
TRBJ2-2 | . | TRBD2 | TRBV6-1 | TGTGCCAGCAGGAGGGAGGGAGGTAACACCGGGGAGCTGTTTTTT | CASRREGGNTGELFF
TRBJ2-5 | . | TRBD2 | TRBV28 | TGTGCCAGCAGCCCCGGGACTAGGGGCAACGGGAAGACCCAGTACTTC | CASSPGTRGNGKTQYF
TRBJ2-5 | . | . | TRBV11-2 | TGTGCCAGCAGCGTCCTTCCGGGGGTAGGGACCCAGTACTTC | CASSVLPGVGTQYF
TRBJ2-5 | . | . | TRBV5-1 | TGCGCCAGCAGCACGGGAGCGGGTCCAGGCGCAGAGACCCAGTACTTC | CASSTGAGPGAETQYF
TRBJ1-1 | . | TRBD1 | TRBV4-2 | TGTGCCAGCAGCCAAGATGGGGACAGGCTCATGGCTGAAGCTTTCTTT | CASSQDGDRLMAEAFF
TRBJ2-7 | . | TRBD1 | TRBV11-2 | TGTGCCAGCAGCCCAAGACAGGGGAGCGAGCAGTACTTC | CASSPRQGSEQYF
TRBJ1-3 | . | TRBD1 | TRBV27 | TGTGCCAGCAGTTCAGGGGGCACTGGAAACACCATATATTTT | CASSSGGTGNTIYF
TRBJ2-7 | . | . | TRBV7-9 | TGTGCCAGCAGTCCCGCTAGCCGTAGCTCCTACGAGCAGTACTTC | CASSPASRSSYEQYF
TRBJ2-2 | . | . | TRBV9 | TGTGCCAGCAGCCCCAAGGTCCAGGGAGTTACCGGGGAGCTGTTTTTT | CASSPKVQGVTGELFF
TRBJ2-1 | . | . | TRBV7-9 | TGTGCCAGCAGCTTACCGGGGCTAGCTGCCGACAATGAGCAGTTCTTC | CASSLPGLAADNEQFF
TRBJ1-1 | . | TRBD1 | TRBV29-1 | TGCAGCGTTGGTGGACAGGGGTCGGGCACTGAAGCTTTCTTT | CSVGGQGSGTEAFF
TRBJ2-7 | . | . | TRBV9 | TGTGCCAGCAGCCCTTCTCCAGACAGGAGAGGTCACGAGCAGTACTTC | CASSPSPDRRGHEQYF
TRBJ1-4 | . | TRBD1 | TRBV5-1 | TGCGCCAGCAGCTTGATGCTAAGGGGGCCTAATGAAAAACTGTTTTTT | CASSLMLRGPNEKLFF
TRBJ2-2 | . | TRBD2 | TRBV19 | TGTGCCAGTACCGCCGGGGGAGGGTTCGCCGGGGAGCTGTTTTTT | CASTAGGGFAGELFF
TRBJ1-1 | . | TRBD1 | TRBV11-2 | TGTGCCAGCAGCTCAGGACAGGGGGCCATTAACACTGAAGCTTTCTTT | CASSSGQGAINTEAFF
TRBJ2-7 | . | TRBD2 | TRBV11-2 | TGTGCCAGCAGCTTAGAAAGGTCTAGCGGGGGGAAAACTAGAGCCTACGAGCAGTACTTC | CASSLERSSGGKTRAYEQYF
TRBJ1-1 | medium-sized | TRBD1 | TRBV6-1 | TGTGCCAGCAGCGTTGGTGGGACAGTGAACACTGAAGCTTTCTTT | CASSVGGTVNTEAFF
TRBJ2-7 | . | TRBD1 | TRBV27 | TGTGCCAGCAGTCCAGAACCAGGGGGCCGCAACGAGCAGTACTTC | CASSPEPGGRNEQYF